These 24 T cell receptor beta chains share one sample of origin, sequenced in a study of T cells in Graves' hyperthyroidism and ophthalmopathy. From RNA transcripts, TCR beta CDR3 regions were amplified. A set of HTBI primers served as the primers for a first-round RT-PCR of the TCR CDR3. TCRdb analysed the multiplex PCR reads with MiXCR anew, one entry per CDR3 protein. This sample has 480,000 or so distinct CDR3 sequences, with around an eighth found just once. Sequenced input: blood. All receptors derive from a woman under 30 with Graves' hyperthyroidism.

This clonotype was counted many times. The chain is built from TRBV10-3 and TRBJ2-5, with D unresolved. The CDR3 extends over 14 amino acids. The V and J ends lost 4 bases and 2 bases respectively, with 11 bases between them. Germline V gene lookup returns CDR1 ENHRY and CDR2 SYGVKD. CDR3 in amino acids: CAISGSLGQETQYF. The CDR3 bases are TGTGCCATCAGTGGGAGCCTCGGGCAAGAGACCCAGTACTTC.

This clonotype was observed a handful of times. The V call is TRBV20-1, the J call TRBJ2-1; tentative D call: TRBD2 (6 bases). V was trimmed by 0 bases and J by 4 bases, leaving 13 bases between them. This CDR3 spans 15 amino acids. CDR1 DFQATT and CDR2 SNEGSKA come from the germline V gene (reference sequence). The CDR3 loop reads CSARDVGGGYNEQFF. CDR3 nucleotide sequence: TGCAGTGCTAGAGATGTGGGTGGGGGGTACAATGAGCAGTTCTTC.

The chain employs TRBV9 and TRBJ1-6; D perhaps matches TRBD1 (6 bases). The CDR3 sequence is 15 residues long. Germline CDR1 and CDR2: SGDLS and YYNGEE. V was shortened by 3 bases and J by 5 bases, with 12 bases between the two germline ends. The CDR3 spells CASSARGGDNSPLHF. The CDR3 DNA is TGTGCCAGCAGCGCCCGAGGGGGAGATAATTCACCCCTCCACTTT.

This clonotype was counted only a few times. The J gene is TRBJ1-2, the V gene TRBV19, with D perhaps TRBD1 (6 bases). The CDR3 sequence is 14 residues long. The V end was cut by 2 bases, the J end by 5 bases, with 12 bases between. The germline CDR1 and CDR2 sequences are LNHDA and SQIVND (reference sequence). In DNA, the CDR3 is TGTGCCAGTAGTATACAGGGGAGATGGTATGGCTACACCTTC. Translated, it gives CASSIQGRWYGYTF.

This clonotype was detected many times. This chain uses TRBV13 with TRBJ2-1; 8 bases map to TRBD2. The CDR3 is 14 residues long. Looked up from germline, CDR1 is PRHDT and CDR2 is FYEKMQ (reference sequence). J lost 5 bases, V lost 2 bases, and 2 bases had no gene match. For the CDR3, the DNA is TGTGCCAGCAGCTTACTAGCGGGCCACAATGAGCAGTTCTTC. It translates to CASSLLAGHNEQFF. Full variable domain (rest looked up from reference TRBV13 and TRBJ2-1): AAGVIQSPRHLIKEKRETATLKCYPIPRHDTVYWYQQGPGQDPQFLISFYEKMQSDKGSIPDRFSAQQFSDYHSELNMSSLELGDSALYFCASSLLAGHNEQFFGPGTRLTVL.

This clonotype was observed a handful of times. In DNA, the CDR3 is TGTGCCAGCAGTTCCGGGACGCAGGGAAACACCATATATTTT. Translating it yields CASSSGTQGNTIYF. The rearrangement uses TRBV6-2 or TRBV6-3 and TRBJ1-3; a weak D match, TRBD1 (5 bases). The V end lost 4 bases, the J end lost 4 bases, and 11 bases lay between the germline ends. CDR3 size: 14 residues. CDR1 and CDR2 from the germline V gene are MNHEY and SVGEGT.

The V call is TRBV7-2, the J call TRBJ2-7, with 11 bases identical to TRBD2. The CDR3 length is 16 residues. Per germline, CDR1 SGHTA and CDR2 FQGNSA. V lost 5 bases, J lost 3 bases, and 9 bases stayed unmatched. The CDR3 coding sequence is TGTGCCAGCAGCACTACCGGGACTAGCGGAGGCTACGAGCAGTACGTC. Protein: CASSTTGTSGGYEQYV.

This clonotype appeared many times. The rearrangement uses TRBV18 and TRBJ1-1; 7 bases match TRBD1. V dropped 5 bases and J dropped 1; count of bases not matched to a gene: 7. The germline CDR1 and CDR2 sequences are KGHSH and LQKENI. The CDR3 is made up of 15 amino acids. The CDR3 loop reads CASSSTRTGNTEAFF. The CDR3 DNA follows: TGTGCCAGCTCATCAACCCGGACAGGGAACACTGAAGCTTTCTTT.

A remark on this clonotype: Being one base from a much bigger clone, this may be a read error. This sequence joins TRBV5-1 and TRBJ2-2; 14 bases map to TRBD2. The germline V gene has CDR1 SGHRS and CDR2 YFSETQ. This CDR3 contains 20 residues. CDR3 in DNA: TGCGCCAGCAGCCCAGCCCCACCGACTAGCGGGAGGGCGATGACCGTGGAGCTGTTTTTT. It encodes CASSPAPPTSGRAMTVELFF.

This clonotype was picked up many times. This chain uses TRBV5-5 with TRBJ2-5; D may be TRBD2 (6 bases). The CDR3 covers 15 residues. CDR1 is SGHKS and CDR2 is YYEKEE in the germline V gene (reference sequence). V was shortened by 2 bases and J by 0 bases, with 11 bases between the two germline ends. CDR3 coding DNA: TGTGCCAGCAGCTTACTCTCGGGGGACCAAGAGACCCAGTACTTC. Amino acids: CASSLLSGDQETQYF.

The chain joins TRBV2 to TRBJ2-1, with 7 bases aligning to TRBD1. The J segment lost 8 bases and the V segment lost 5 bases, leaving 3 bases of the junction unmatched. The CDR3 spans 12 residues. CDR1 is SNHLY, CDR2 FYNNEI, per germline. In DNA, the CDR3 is TGTGCCAGCAGTACAGGGGTGGATGAGCAGTTCTTC. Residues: CASSTGVDEQFF. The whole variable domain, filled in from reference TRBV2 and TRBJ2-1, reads EPEVTQTPSHQVTQMGQEVILRCVPISNHLYFYWYRQILGQKVEFLVSFYNNEISEKSEIFDDQFSVERPDGSNFTLKIRSTKLEDSAMYFCASSTGVDEQFFGPGTRLTVL.

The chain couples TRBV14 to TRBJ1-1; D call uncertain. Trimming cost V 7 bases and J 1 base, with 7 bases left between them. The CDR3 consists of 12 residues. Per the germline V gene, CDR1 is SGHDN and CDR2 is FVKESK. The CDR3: CASKVGNTEAFF. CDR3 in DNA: TGTGCCAGCAAGGTTGGGAACACTGAAGCTTTCTTT.

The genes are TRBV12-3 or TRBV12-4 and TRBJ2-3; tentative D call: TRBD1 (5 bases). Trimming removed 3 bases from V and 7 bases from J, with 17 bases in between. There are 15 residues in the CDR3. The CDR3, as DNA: TGTGCCAGCAGTTTTCGCAGGGCCCCTACAAATACGCAGTATTTT. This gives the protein CASSFRRAPTNTQYF.

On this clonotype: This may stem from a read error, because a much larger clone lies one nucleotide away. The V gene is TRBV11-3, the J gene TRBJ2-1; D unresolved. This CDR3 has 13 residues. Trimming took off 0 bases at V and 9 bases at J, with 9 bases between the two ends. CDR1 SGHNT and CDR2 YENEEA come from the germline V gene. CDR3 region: CASSLDDGFEQFF. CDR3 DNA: TGTGCCAGCAGCTTAGATGACGGGTTTGAGCAGTTCTTC.

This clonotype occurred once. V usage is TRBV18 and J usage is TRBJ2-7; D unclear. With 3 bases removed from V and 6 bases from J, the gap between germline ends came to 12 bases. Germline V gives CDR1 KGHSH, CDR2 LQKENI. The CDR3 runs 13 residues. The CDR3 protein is CASSPEGPAEQYF. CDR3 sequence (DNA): TGTGCCAGCTCACCCGAAGGTCCCGCCGAGCAGTACTTC.

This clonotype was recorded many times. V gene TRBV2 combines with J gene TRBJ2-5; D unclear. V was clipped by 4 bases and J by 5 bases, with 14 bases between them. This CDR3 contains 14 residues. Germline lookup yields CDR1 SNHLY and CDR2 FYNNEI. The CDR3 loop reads CASSGSLAAETQYF. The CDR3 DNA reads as TGTGCCAGCAGTGGGTCACTTGCGGCGGAGACCCAGTACTTC. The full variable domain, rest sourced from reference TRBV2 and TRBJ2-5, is EPEVTQTPSHQVTQMGQEVILRCVPISNHLYFYWYRQILGQKVEFLVSFYNNEISEKSEIFDDQFSVERPDGSNFTLKIRSTKLEDSAMYFCASSGSLAAETQYFGPGTRLLVL.

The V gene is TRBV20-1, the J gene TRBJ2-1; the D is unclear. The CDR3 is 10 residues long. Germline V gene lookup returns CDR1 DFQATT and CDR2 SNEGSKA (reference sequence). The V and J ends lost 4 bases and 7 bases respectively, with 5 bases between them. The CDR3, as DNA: TGCAGTGCTAATTGGAATGAGCAGTTCTTC. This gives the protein CSANWNEQFF.

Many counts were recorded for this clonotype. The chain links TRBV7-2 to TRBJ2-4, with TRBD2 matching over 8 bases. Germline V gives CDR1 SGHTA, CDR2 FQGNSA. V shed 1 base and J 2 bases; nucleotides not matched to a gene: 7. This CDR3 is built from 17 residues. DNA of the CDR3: TGTGCCAGCAGCTTAGTGGCGGGAGGTGGAACCAAAAACATTCAGTACTTC. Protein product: CASSLVAGGGTKNIQYF.

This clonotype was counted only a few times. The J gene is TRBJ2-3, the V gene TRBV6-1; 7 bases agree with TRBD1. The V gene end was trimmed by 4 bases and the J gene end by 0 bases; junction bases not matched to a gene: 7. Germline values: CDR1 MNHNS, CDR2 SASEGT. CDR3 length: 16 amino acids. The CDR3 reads CASSGWDRKSTDTQYF. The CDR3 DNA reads TGTGCCAGCAGTGGATGGGACAGAAAAAGCACAGATACGCAGTATTTT.

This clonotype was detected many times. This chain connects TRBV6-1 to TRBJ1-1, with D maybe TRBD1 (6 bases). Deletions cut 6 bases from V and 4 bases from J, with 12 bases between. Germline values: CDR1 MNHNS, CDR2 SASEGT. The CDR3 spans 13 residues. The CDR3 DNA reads TGTGCCAGCAGGCTAGGGGGGGTCACTGAAGCTTTCTTT. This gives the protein CASRLGGVTEAFF.

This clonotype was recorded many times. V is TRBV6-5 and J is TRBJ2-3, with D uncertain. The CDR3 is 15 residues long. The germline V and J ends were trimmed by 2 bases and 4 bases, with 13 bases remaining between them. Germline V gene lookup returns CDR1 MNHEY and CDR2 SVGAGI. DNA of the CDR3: TGTGCCAGCAGTTACCGCCAGAATTGGGCAGATACGCAGTATTTT. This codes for CASSYRQNWADTQYF.

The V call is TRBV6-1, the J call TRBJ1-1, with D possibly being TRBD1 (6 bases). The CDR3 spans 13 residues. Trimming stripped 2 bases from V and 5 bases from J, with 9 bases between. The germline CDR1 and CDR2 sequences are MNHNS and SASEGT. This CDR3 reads CASSEHRETEAFF. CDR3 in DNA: TGTGCCAGCAGTGAACACAGGGAGACTGAAGCTTTCTTT.

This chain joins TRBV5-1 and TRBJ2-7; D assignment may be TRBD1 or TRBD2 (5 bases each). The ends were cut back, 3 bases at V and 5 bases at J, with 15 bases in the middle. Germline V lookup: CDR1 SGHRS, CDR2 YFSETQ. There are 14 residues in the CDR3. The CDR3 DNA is TGCGCCAGCAGCTACCAGGGACCTACGAACGAGCAGTACTTC. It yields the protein CASSYQGPTNEQYF.

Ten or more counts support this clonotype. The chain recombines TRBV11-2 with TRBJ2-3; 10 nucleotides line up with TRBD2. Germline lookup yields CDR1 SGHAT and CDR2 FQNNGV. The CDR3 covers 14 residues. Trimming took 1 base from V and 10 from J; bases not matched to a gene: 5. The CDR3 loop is CASSLAAGGMPQYF. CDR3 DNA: TGTGCCAGCAGCTTAGCAGCGGGAGGGATGCCGCAGTATTTT.